These 20 T cell receptor beta chains were sequenced from one sample in a study of OX40 agonist ivuxolimab in advanced cancers. Generated by immunoSEQ multiplex PCR, the TCRdb table keeps only in-frame clones and is missing some. The sample lists around 55,000 clones, more than 75% occurring once. Sequenced material: CD4+ or CD8+ T cells sorted from blood, taken in a trial of the OX40 agonist ivuxolimab. These receptors were taken from an adult with an advanced solid tumor such as melanoma, head and neck, liver or kidney cancer.

In DNA, the CDR3 is TGTGCCAGCAGCCAAGTTCTAGAGGTATCAGATACGCAGTATTTT. It specifies CASSQVLEVSDTQYF. The chain has TRBV14 and TRBJ2-3; D uncertain. The CDR3 has 15 residues. V lost 1 base, J lost 4 bases, and 12 bases lay in between. Per germline, CDR1 SGHDN and CDR2 FVKESK.

The chain joins TRBV6-5 to TRBJ2-7, with 8 positions matching TRBD1. Germline CDR1 MNHEY, CDR2 SVGAGI. Trimming at V came to 7 bases and at J to 6 bases, leaving 8 bases not matched to a gene. The CDR3 runs to 13 residues. The CDR3 spells CASIRTGTFEQYF. CDR3 DNA: TGTGCCAGCATCCGGACAGGGACCTTCGAGCAGTACTTC.

This chain joins TRBV27 and TRBJ2-1, with 15 bases identical to TRBD2. With V trimmed by 8 bases and J by 3 bases, 2 bases remained unmatched. CDR3 length equals 15 residues. Germline V gives CDR1 MNHEY, CDR2 SMNVEV (reference sequence). CDR3 sequence (DNA): TGTGCCAGCGGGGGACTAGCGGGAGGCTACAATGAGCAGTTCTTC. It encodes CASGGLAGGYNEQFF.

In DNA, the CDR3 is TGCGCCAGCAGCCTTTTAGCGGGGGGTTCCTACAATGAGCAGTTCTTC. It is translated as CASSLLAGGSYNEQFF. J is TRBJ2-1 and V is TRBV10-1; 10 positions agree with TRBD2. Trimming cost V 6 bases and J 1 base; bases outside gene matches: 6. This CDR3 is built from 16 residues. From germline, CDR1 is WNHNN and CDR2 SYGVQD (reference sequence).

The chain combines TRBV28 with TRBJ2-3; the D gene could be TRBD1 or TRBD2 (5 bases each). This CDR3 has 14 residues. Germline loops: CDR1 MDHEN, CDR2 SYDVKM. V dropped 7 bases and J dropped 7 bases, with 18 bases sitting between them. CDR3 sequence (DNA): TGTGCCAGCACTCGCTACGGGGCGCAATATACGCAGTATTTT. It encodes CASTRYGAQYTQYF.

V and J are TRBV28 and TRBJ2-3; D is unclear. Trimming stripped 8 bases from V and 0 bases from J, with 15 bases between. Germline CDR1 and CDR2: MDHEN and SYDVKM. The CDR3 spans 15 residues. The CDR3 nucleotides are TGTGCCAGCGATCCCCGTGGCCCTAGCACAGATACGCAGTATTTT. Translation: CASDPRGPSTDTQYF. Based on the CDR3 plus reference TRBV28 and TRBJ2-3, the full variable domain is DVKVTQSSRYLVKRTGEKVFLECVQDMDHENMFWYRQDPGLGLRLIYFSYDVKMKEKGDIPEGYSVSREKKERFSLILESASTNQTSMYLCASDPRGPSTDTQYFGPGTRLTVL.

The chain couples TRBV7-6 to TRBJ2-4; D is unclear. V lost 4 bases and J 0 bases, leaving 10 bases between the germline ends. The CDR3 is made up of 15 amino acids. Germline loops: CDR1 SGHVS, CDR2 FNYEAQ. CDR3: CASSSGPLAKNIQYF. The CDR3 nucleotides read TGTGCCAGCAGCTCCGGACCTTTAGCCAAAAACATTCAGTACTTC.

The chain joins TRBV7-3 to TRBJ1-1; 8 bases align to TRBD1. This CDR3 spans 18 amino acids. Losses at the gene ends were 1 base for V and 6 bases for J; bases not matched to a gene: 16. Germline V gives CDR1 SGHTA, CDR2 FQGTGA. CDR3 DNA sequence: TGTGCCAGCAGCTTAATTCGGGACAGGAGGTTTCGGTCGGCTGAAGCTTTCTTT. It codes for CASSLIRDRRFRSAEAFF.

This chain connects TRBV7-9 to TRBJ2-7; 15 bases align to TRBD2. Unmatched junction bases numbered 10, after V lost 4 bases and J lost 0 bases. CDR3 length: 19 amino acids. The germline gives CDR1 SEHNR, CDR2 FQNEAQ (reference sequence). The CDR3 DNA is TGTGCCAGCAGCTCTGGACTAGCGGGAGGGAAGAGGAGCTCCTACGAGCAGTACTTC. This translates into CASSSGLAGGKRSSYEQYF.

This clone was counted a few times. This chain connects TRBV10-3 to TRBJ1-4, with 10 bases that match TRBD1. V shed 7 bases, J shed 5 bases, and the junction held 19 bases outside the gene matches. Germline values: CDR1 ENHRY, CDR2 SYGVKD. This CDR3 contains 19 residues. CDR3 sequence: CAIKAERGQGDSINEKLFF. CDR3 in DNA: TGTGCCATCAAAGCTGAACGAGGACAGGGGGACTCGATCAATGAAAAACTGTTTTTT.

By its share, this clone is medium-sized. This sequence joins TRBV9 and TRBJ2-1, with 7 bases matching TRBD1. Germline V gene lookup returns CDR1 SGDLS and CDR2 YYNGEE. The CDR3 has 16 amino acids. The V gene end was trimmed by 4 bases and the J gene end by 3 bases; junction bases not matched to a gene: 10. CDR3 in DNA: TGTGCCAGCAGCCCTACCGGGACAGACCTCTACAATGAGCAGTTCTTC. As protein: CASSPTGTDLYNEQFF.

The chain uses TRBV11-2 and TRBJ2-1; 10 nucleotides match TRBD2. Germline CDR1 is SGHAT and CDR2 is FQNNGV. This CDR3 comprises 16 residues. V gave up 1 base and J gave up 4 bases; unmatched junction bases: 4. For the CDR3, the DNA is TGTGCCAGCAGCTTAGGGCAGCGGGGGGGGTACAATGAGCAGTTCTTC. Translated, it gives CASSLGQRGGYNEQFF. The entire variable domain, with the rest obtained from reference TRBV11-2 and TRBJ2-1, is as follows: EAGVAQSPRYKIIEKRQSVAFWCNPISGHATLYWYQQILGQGPKLLIQFQNNGVVDDSQLPKDRFSAERLKGVDSTLKIQPAKLEDSAVYLCASSLGQRGGYNEQFFGPGTRLTVL.

This chain links TRBV7-3 with TRBJ2-7; D is uncertain. Germline CDR1 reads SGHTA; CDR2 reads FQGTGA. Trimming took 1 base from V and 2 from J, leaving 3 bases between them. CDR3 length equals 12 residues. The CDR3 DNA reads TGTGCCAGCAGCTTAAATACCTACGAGCAGTACTTC. Encoded protein: CASSLNTYEQYF. Together with reference TRBV7-3 and TRBJ2-7, the CDR3 gives the full variable domain: GAGVSQTPSNKVTEKGKYVELRCDPISGHTALYWYRQSLGQGPEFLIYFQGTGAADDSGLPNDRFFAVRPEGSVSTLKIQRTERGDSAVYLCASSLNTYEQYFGPGTRLTVT.

The genes are TRBV29-1 and TRBJ2-7, with a tentative D call TRBD2 (5 bases). Germline assignment: CDR1 SQVTM and CDR2 ANQGSEA. The CDR3 length is 15 residues. V was pared by 2 bases and J by 0 bases, with 14 bases between. This CDR3 is CSVELAGRSSYEQYF. In DNA form, the CDR3 reads TGCAGCGTTGAACTCGCGGGCCGGAGCTCCTACGAGCAGTACTTC.

The count of this clone is one. The chain links TRBV10-3 to TRBJ2-5; D is possibly TRBD2 (6 bases). V was cut by 2 bases and J by 4 bases, with 17 bases left in between. The CDR3 spans 16 residues. Germline loops: CDR1 ENHRY, CDR2 SYGVKD. Here the CDR3 reads CAISEPPAGRGETQYF. In nucleotides, the CDR3 is TGTGCCATCAGTGAGCCGCCCGCGGGGAGAGGAGAGACCCAGTACTTC.

The chain links TRBV27 to TRBJ2-1, with 9 bases that match TRBD2. V shed 5 bases, J shed 5 bases, and the junction held 16 bases outside the gene matches. This CDR3 is built from 18 residues. Germline-derived CDR1 and CDR2 are MNHEY and SMNVEV (reference sequence). The CDR3 spells CASSPTAFPGLAHNEQFF. CDR3 DNA sequence: TGTGCCAGCAGTCCGACCGCCTTTCCGGGACTAGCCCACAATGAGCAGTTCTTC.

The genes are TRBV27 and TRBJ2-3; D is undetermined. The CDR3 has 14 residues. Trimming shortened V by 10 bases and J by 2 bases, and 16 bases separated the two germline ends. CDR1 and CDR2 (germline): MNHEY, SMNVEV (reference sequence). The CDR3 nucleotides are TGTGCCACCAGAGGCCGCGGTCTCACAGATACGCAGTATTTT. Translation: CATRGRGLTDTQYF.

The chain carries TRBV29-1 and TRBJ2-2; no definite D call. The germline gives CDR1 SQVTM, CDR2 ANQGSEA. The CDR3 contains 14 residues. The V gene lost 6 bases and the J gene lost 7 bases, with 18 bases spanning the gap. The CDR3 loop is CSVYRTMNGGELFF. Written as DNA, the CDR3 is TGCAGCGTGTACCGGACCATGAACGGCGGGGAGCTGTTTTTT.

This clone was picked up a small number of times. The CDR3 coding sequence is TGTGCCAGCAGCCGTAGCGGGGATGAGCAGTTCTTC. Translation gives CASSRSGDEQFF. J is TRBJ2-1 and V is TRBV28; TRBD2 agrees at 8 bases. Per the germline V gene, CDR1 is MDHEN and CDR2 is SYDVKM. The CDR3 spans 12 residues. The V gene end was trimmed by 6 bases and the J gene end by 8 bases; junction bases not matched to a gene: 3.

This clone was detected once. CDR3 region: CASSLEGSREAFF. CDR3 in DNA: TGTGCCAGCAGCTTAGAAGGTAGCCGTGAAGCTTTCTTT. This chain links TRBV7-3 with TRBJ1-1; no clear D. The CDR3 length is 13 residues. V lost 2 bases to trimming and J lost 7 bases, with 11 bases between them. Germline V gene data show CDR1 as SGHTA and CDR2 as FQGTGA.